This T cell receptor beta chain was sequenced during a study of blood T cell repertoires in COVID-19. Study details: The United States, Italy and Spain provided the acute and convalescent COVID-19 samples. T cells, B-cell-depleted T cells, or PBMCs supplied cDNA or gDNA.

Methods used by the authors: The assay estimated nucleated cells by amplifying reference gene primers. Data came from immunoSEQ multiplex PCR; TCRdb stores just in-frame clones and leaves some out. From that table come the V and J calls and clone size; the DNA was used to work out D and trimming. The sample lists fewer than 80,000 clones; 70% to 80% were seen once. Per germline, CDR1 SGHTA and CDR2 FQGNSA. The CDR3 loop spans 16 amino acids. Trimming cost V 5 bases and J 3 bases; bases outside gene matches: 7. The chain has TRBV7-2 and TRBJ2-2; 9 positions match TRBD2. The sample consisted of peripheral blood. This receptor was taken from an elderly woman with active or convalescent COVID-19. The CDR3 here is CASSPGTSPYTGELFF. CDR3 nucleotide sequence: TGTGCCAGCAGCCCCGGGACTAGCCCCTACACCGGGGAGCTGTTTTTT.